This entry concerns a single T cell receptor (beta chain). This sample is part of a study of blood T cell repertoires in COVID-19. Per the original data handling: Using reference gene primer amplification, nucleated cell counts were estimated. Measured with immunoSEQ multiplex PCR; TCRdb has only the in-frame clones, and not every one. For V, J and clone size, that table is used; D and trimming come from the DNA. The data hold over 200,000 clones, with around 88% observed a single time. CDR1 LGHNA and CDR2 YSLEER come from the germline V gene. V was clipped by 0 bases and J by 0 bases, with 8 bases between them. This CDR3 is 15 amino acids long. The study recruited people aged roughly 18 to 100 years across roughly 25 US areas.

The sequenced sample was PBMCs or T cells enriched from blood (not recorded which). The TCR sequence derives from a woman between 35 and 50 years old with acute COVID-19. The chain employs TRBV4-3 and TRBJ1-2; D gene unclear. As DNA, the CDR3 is TGCGCCAGCAGCCAAGATAGCAGCGCTAACTATGGCTACACCTTC. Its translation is CASSQDSSANYGYTF.